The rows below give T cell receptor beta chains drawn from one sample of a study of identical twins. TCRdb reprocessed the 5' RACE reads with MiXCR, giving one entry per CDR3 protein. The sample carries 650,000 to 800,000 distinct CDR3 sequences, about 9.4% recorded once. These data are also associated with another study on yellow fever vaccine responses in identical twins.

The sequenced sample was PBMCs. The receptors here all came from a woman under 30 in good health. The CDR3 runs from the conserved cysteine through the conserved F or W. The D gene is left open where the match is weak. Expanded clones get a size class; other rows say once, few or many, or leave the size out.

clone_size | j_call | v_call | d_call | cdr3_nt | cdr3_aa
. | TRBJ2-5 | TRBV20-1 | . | TGCAGTGCTAGGAGGGAAGTGGAGACCCAGTACTTC | CSARREVETQYF
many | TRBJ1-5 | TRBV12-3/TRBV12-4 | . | TGTGCCAGCACCCCCCCGGGTGGTCAGCCCCAGCATTTT | CASTPPGGQPQHF
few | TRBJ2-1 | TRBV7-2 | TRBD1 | TGTGCCAGCAGCTTAGTACAGGGGATCGATGAGCAGTTCTTC | CASSLVQGIDEQFF
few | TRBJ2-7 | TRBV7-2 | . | TGTGCCAGCAGCTTAGAGTCTGGGGATCAGTACTTC | CASSLESGDQYF
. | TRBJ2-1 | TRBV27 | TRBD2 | TGTGCCAGCAGTTTATGGGCGGGAGGTGAGCAGTTCTTC | CASSLWAGGEQFF
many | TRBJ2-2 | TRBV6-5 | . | TGTGCCAGCAGTTACACAGCGACAGGGAACACCGGGGAGCTGTTTTTT | CASSYTATGNTGELFF
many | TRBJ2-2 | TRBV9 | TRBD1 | TGTGCCAGCAGCGTCGGACAGGGAGGAACCGGGGAGCTGTTTTTT | CASSVGQGGTGELFF
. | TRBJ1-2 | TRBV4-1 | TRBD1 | TGCGCCAGCAGCCAACCGGGACAGTTCCCCTATGGCTACACCTTC | CASSQPGQFPYGYTF
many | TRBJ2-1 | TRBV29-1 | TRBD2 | TGCAGCGTTGAAGGGTTACTAGCGGGCTCCTACAATGAGCAGTTCTTC | CSVEGLLAGSYNEQFF
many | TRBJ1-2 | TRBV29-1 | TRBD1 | TGCAGCGGGGGACAGCTTCGAAGCTACACCTTC | CSGGQLRSYTF
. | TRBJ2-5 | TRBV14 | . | TGTGCCAGCAGCCGAAAGAATACACAGGGGAGGCAAGAGACCCAGTACTTC | CASSRKNTQGRQETQYF
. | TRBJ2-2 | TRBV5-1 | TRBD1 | TGCGCCAGCAGCTTACAGGGGGCGGACACCGGGGAGCTGTTTTTT | CASSLQGADTGELFF
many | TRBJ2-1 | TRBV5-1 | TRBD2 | TGCGCCAGCAGCTCCCAAGCGGGAGTGTTCAATGAGCAGTTCTTC | CASSSQAGVFNEQFF
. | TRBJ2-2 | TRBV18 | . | TGTGCCAGCTCACCACCGGGAGATCGGGGCACCGGGGAGCTGTTTTTT | CASSPPGDRGTGELFF
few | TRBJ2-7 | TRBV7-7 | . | TGTGCTAGCAGCTTAGCGGTCGGAACCACCTACGAGCAGTACTTC | CASSLAVGTTYEQYF
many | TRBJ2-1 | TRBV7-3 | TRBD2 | TGTGCCAGCAGCTTAAAGGGTCTAGCGGGGGGCTCCTACAATGAGCAGTTCTTC | CASSLKGLAGGSYNEQFF
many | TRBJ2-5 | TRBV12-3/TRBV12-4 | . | TGTGCCAGCAGTTTGTCAGGGATGGCAGAGACCCAGTACTTC | CASSLSGMAETQYF
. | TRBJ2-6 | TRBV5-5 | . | TGTGCCAGCAGCGTAGGGACCTCTGGGGCCAACGTCCTGACTTTC | CASSVGTSGANVLTF
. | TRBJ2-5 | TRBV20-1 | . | TGCAGTGCTAGAGATGGAGCAGGGCTAGGAGAGACCCAGTACTTC | CSARDGAGLGETQYF
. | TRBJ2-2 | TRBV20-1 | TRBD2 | TGCAGTGCCGGACTAGCGGGGGGCCCAACCCCCGGGGAGCTGTTTTTT | CSAGLAGGPTPGELFF
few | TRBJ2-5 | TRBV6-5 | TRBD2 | TGTGCCAGCAGTTACTCGTTGGGGACTATTTTTGTGACCCAGTACTTC | CASSYSLGTIFVTQYF
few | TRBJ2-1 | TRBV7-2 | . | TGTGCCAGCAGCATCGCGACACACTACAATGAGCAGTTCTTC | CASSIATHYNEQFF
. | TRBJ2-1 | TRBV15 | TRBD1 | TGTGCCACCTCTCGGGACAGGGGGCCGGATGAGCAGTTCTTC | CATSRDRGPDEQFF
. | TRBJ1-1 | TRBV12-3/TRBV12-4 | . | TGTGCCAGCAGCAAGCCAGGGAAGCGGGCTGAAGCTTTCTTT | CASSKPGKRAEAFF
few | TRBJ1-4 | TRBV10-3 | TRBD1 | TGTGCCATCAGTGAGTCCCCCAGGGGGGGAGGCAATGAAAAACTGTTTTTT | CAISESPRGGGNEKLFF
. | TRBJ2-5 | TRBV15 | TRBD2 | TGTGCCACCAGCAGAGATGGGTCTAGCGGGGGTCGGCAAGAGACCCAGTACTTC | CATSRDGSSGGRQETQYF
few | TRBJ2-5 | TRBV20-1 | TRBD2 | TGCAGTGCTTCGCGGGCGGGAGACCAAGAGACCCAGTACTTC | CSASRAGDQETQYF
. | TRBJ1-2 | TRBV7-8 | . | TGTGCCAGCAGCTTCTACCCGTCCGATGGCTACACCTTC | CASSFYPSDGYTF
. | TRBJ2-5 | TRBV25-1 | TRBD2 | TGTGCCAGCAGTGACCGGGGGGAAGGGACCCAGTACTTC | CASSDRGEGTQYF
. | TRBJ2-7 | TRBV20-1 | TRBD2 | TGCAGTGCTACAACCGGGACTAGCGGGGGGGTCTCCTACGAGCAGTACTTC | CSATTGTSGGVSYEQYF
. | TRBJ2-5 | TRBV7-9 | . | TGTGCCAGCAGCTTAAGGATGGAAGAGACCCAGTACTTC | CASSLRMEETQYF
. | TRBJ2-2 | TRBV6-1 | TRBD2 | TGTGCCAGCAAAATAGCGGGGGGGAACACCGGGGAGCTGTTTTTT | CASKIAGGNTGELFF
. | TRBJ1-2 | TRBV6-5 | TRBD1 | TGTGCCAGCAGTTACACGGGACAGGTTGGGGGCTACACCTTC | CASSYTGQVGGYTF
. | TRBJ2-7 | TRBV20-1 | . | TGCAGTGCTCCTGCAGACTACGAGCAGTACTTC | CSAPADYEQYF
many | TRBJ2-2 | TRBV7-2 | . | TGTGCCAGCAGCTTAGAGGGGGGTTACACCGGGGAGCTGTTTTTT | CASSLEGGYTGELFF
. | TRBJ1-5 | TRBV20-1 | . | TGCAGTGCTACAGGGGATCAGCCCCAGCATTTT | CSATGDQPQHF
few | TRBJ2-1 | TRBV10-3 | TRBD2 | TGTGCCATCAGTGAGGGGAGCGGGAGGGCCAATGAGCAGTTCTTC | CAISEGSGRANEQFF
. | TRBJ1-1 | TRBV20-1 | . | TGCAGTGCTAGAGACCCGGGTATCACTGAAGCTTTCTTT | CSARDPGITEAFF
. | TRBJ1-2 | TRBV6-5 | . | TGTGCCAGCAGTTCTACAGGAATACACACCTTC | CASSSTGIHTF
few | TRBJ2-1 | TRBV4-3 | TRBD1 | TGCGCCAGCAGCGGAGACAGGGGTCTGTACAATGAGCAGTTCTTC | CASSGDRGLYNEQFF
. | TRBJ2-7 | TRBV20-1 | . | TGCAGTGCTAGAGATTACCGGGACGAGCAGTACTTC | CSARDYRDEQYF
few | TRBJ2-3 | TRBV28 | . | TGTGCCAGCAGTCTCTACCGGACCCCCGTTGTGGGCGATACGCAGTATTTT | CASSLYRTPVVGDTQYF
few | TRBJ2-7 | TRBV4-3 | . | TGCGCCAGCAGCCAAGAGCTGCTAGTAGGCGAGCAGTACTTC | CASSQELLVGEQYF